Reported below is one TCR beta chain. Researchers prepared the TCRbeta library using unique molecular identifiers, the study reports. TCRdb ran MiXCR on the PCR reads and lists one entry per CDR3 protein. The table shows 350,000 to 400,000 distinct CDR3 sequences, with just over 20% occurring only once. This specimen belongs to a study of T-cell reconstitution after alpha-beta-depleted transplantation in children. The V gene end was trimmed by 3 bases and the J gene end by 1 base; junction bases not matched to a gene: 3. Germline assignment: CDR1 MDHEN and CDR2 SYDVKM. The CDR3 runs 15 residues. Sequenced material: PBMCs from the stem cell graft donor, taken from the stem cell graft. The chain recombines TRBV28 with TRBJ2-3, with TRBD1 matching 8 bases. The TCR originated in a human donor who donated a stem cell graft to a child with acute myeloid leukemia. As DNA, the CDR3 is TGTGCCAGCAGTTTCCCGGGACAGGGCACAGATACGCAGTATTTT. Protein: CASSFPGQGTDTQYF.